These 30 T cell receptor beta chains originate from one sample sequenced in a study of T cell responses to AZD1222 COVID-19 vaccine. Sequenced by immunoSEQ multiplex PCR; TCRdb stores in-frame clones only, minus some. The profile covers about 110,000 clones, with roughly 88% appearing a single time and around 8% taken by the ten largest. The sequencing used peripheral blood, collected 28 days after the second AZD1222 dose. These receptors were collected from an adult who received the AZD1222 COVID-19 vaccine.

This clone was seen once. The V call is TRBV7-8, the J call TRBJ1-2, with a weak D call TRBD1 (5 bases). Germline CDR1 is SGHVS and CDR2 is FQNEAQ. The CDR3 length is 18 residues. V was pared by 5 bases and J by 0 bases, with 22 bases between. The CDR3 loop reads CASSPSTPFGAANYGYTF. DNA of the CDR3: TGTGCCAGCAGCCCAAGCACCCCGTTTGGGGCAGCTAACTATGGCTACACCTTC.

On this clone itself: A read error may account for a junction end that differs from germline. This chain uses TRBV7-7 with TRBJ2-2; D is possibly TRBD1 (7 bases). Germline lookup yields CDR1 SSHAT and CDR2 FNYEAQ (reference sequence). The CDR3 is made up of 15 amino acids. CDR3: CASSRGTANTGELFF. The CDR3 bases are TGTGCTAGCAGCCGCGGGACAGCGAACACCGGGGAGCTGTTTTTT.

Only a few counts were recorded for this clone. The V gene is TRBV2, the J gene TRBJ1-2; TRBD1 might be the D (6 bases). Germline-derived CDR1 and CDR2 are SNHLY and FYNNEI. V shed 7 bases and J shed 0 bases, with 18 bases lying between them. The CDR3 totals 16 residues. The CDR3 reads CASNPRQATANYGYTF. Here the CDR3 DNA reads TGTGCCAGCAATCCTAGACAGGCCACGGCTAACTATGGCTACACCTTC.

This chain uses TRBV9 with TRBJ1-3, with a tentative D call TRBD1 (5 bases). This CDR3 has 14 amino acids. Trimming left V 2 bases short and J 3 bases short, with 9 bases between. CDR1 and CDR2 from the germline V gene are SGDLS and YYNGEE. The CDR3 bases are TGTGCCAGCAGCGTCCAGGGAGGTGGAAACACCATATATTTT. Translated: CASSVQGGGNTIYF. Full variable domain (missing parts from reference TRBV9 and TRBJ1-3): DSGVTQTPKHLITATGQRVTLRCSPRSGDLSVYWYQQSLDQGLQFLIQYYNGEERAKGNILERFSAQQFPDLHSELNLSSLELGDSALYFCASSVQGGGNTIYFGEGSWLTVV.

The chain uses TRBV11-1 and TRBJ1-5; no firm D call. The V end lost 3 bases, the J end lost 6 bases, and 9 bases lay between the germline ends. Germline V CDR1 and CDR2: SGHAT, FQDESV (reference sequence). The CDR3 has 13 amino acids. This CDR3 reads CASSFNEGQPQHF. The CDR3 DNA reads TGTGCCAGCAGCTTTAACGAGGGTCAGCCCCAGCATTTT.

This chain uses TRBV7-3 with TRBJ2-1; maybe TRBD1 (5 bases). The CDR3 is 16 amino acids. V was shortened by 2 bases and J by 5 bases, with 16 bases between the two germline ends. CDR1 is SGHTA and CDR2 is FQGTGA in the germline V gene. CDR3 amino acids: CASSLDVWGTNNEQFF. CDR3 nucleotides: TGTGCCAGCAGCTTAGATGTCTGGGGCACCAACAATGAGCAGTTCTTC.

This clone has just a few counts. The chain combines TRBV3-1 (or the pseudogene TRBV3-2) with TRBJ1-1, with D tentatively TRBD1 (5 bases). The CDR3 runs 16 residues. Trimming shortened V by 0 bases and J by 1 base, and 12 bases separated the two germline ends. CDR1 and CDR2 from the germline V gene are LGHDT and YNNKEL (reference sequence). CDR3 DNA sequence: TGTGCCAGCAGCCAAGAAGTCACTGGGGGGAACACTGAAGCTTTCTTT. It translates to CASSQEVTGGNTEAFF.

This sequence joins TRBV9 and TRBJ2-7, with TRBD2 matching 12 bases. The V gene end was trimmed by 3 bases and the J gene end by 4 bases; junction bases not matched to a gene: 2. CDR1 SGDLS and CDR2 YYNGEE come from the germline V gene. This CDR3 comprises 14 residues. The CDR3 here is CASSASGGAYEQYF. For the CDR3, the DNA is TGTGCCAGCAGCGCTAGCGGGGGGGCGTACGAGCAGTACTTC.

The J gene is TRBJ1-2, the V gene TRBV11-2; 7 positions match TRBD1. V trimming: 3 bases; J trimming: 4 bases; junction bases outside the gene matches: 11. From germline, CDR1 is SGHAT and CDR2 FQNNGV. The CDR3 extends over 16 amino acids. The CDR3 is CASSFRPGQPFYGYTF. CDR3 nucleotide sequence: TGTGCCAGCAGCTTTCGACCGGGACAGCCCTTCTATGGCTACACCTTC.

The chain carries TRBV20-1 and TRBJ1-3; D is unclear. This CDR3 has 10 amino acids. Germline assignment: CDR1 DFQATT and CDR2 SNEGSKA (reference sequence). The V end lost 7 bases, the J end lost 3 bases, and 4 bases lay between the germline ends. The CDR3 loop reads CSVYGNTIYF. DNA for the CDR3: TGCAGTGTATATGGAAACACCATATATTTT.

The CDR3 region has the DNA TGTGCCATCAGTGAGGCGGCTAGCGGGGCGGGGAATGAGCAGTTCTTC. It specifies CAISEAASGAGNEQFF. This chain links TRBV10-3 with TRBJ2-1, with 9 positions matching TRBD2. Germline V gene sequence: CDR1 ENHRY, CDR2 SYGVKD. The CDR3 spans 16 residues. V dropped 2 bases and J dropped 7; count of bases not matched to a gene: 9.

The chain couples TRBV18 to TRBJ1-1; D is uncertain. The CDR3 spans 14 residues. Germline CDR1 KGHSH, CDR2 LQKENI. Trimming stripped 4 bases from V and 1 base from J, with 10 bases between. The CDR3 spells CASSQGFGNTEAFF. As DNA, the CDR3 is TGTGCCAGCTCACAGGGATTCGGGAACACTGAAGCTTTCTTT.

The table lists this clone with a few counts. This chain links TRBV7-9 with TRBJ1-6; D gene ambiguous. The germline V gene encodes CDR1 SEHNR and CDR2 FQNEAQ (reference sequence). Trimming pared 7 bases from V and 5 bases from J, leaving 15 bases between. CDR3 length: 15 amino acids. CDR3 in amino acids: CASTPNAQDNSPLHF. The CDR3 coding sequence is TGTGCCAGCACCCCCAACGCCCAGGATAATTCACCCCTCCACTTT. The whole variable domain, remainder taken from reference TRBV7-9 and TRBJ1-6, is DTGVSQNPRHKITKRGQNVTFRCDPISEHNRLYWYRQTLGQGPEFLTYFQNEAQLEKSRLLSDRFSAERPKGSFSTLEIQRTEQGDSAMYLCASTPNAQDNSPLHFGNGTRLTVT.

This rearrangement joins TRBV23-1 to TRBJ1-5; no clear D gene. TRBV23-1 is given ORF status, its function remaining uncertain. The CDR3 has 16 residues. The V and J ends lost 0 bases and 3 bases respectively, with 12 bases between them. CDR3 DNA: TGCGCCAGCAGTCAATCTTTCACGGCCCTCAATCAGCCCCAGCATTTT. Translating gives CASSQSFTALNQPQHF.

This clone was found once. The CDR3 here is CASSQTRTGKNIQYF. Written as DNA, the CDR3 is TGTGCCAGCAGCCAAACCAGGACAGGGAAAAACATTCAGTACTTC. The J gene is TRBJ2-4, the V gene TRBV7-2, with 8 bases lining up with TRBD1. V lost 5 bases, J lost 4 bases, and 7 bases stayed unmatched. Germline loops: CDR1 SGHTA, CDR2 FQGNSA. CDR3 size: 15 residues.

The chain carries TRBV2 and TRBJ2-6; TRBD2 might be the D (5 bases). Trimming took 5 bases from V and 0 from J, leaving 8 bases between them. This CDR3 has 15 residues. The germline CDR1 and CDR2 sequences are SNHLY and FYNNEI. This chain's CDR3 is CASSRTGSGANVLTF. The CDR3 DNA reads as TGTGCCAGCAGTAGGACTGGCTCTGGGGCCAACGTCCTGACTTTC. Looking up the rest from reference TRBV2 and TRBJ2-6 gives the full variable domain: EPEVTQTPSHQVTQMGQEVILRCVPISNHLYFYWYRQILGQKVEFLVSFYNNEISEKSEIFDDQFSVERPDGSNFTLKIRSTKLEDSAMYFCASSRTGSGANVLTFGAGSRLTVL.

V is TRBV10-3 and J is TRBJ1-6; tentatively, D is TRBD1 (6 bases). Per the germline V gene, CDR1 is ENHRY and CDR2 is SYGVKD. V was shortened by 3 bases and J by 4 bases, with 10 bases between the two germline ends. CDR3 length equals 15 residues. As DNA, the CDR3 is TGTGCCATCAGTGACCAGGACAGTTATAATTCACCCCTCCACTTT. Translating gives CAISDQDSYNSPLHF.

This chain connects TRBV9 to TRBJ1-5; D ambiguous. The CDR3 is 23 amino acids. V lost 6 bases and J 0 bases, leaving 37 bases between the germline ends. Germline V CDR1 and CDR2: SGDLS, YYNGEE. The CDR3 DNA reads TGTGCCAGCATCCAGACCATGTTACATAGCAATCAGCTTCTGTTACATAGCAATCAGCCCCAGCATTTT. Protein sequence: CASIQTMLHSNQLLLHSNQPQHF.

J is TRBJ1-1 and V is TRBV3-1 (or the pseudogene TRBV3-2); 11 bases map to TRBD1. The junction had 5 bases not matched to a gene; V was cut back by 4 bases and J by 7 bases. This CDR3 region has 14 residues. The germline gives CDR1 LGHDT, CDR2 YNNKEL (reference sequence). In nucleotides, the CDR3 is TGTGCCAGCAGCCCAAGGACAGGGGGCCATGAAGCTTTCTTT. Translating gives CASSPRTGGHEAFF.

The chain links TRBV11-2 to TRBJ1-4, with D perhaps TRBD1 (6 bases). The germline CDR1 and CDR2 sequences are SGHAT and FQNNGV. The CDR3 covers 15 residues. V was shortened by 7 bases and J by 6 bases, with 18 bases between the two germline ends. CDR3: CASNPEGGADEKLFF. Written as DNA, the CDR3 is TGTGCCAGCAACCCGGAGGGGGGAGCCGATGAAAAACTGTTTTTT.

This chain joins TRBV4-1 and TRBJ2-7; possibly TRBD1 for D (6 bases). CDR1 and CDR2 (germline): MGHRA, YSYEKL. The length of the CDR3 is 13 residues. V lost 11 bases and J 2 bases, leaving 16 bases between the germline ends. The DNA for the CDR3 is TGCGCCTCGGGCAGGGGCAGTACCTACGAGCAGTACTTC. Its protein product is CASGRGSTYEQYF.

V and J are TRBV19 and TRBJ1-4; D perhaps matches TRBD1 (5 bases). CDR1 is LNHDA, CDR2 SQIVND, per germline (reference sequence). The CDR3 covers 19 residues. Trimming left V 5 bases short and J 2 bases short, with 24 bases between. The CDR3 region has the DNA TGTGCCAGTAGTCCTCAGGGACCCCAGGGTTATGGCACTAATGAAAAACTGTTTTTT. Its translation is CASSPQGPQGYGTNEKLFF.

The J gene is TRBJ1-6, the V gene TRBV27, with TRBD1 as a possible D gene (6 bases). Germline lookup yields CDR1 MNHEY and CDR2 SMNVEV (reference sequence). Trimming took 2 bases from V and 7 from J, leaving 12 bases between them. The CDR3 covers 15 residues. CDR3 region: CASSLQDSRNSPLHF. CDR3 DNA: TGTGCCAGCAGTTTACAGGACAGCCGCAATTCACCCCTCCACTTT.

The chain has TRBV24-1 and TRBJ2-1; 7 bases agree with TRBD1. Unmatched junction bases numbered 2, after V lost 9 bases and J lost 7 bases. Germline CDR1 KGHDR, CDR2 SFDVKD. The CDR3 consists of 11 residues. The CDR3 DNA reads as TGTGCCACCTCCAGGGGGAATGAGCAGTTCTTC. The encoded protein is CATSRGNEQFF.

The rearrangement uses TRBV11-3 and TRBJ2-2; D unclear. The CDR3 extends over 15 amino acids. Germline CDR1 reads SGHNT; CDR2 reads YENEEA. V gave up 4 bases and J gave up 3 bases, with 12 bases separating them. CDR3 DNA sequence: TGTGCCAGCAGCTCGACATTCCCCTACACCGGGGAGCTGTTTTTT. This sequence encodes CASSSTFPYTGELFF.

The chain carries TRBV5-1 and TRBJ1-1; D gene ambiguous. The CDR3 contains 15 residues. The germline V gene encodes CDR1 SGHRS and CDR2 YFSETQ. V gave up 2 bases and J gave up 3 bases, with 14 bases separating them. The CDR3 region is CASSLDIPGHTEAFF. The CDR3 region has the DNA TGCGCCAGCAGCTTAGACATTCCTGGGCACACTGAAGCTTTCTTT.

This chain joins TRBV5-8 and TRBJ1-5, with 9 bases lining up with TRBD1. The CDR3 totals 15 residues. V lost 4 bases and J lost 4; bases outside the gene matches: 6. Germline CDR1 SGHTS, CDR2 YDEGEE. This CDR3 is CASSRGQGINQPQHF. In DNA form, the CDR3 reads TGTGCCAGCAGCCGGGGACAGGGCATAAATCAGCCCCAGCATTTT.

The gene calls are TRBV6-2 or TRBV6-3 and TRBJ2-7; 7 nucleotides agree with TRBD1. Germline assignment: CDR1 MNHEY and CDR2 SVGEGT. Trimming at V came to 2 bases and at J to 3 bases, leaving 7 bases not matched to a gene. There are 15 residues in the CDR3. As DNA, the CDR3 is TGTGCCAGCAGTTACCAAGGGACAGATCACTACGAGCAGTACTTC. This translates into CASSYQGTDHYEQYF.

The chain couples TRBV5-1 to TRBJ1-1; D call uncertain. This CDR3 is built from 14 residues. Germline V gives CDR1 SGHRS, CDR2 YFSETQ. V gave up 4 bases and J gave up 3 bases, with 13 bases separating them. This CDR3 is CASSPEPGYTEAFF. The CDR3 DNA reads TGCGCCAGCAGCCCCGAGCCGGGGTACACTGAAGCTTTCTTT.

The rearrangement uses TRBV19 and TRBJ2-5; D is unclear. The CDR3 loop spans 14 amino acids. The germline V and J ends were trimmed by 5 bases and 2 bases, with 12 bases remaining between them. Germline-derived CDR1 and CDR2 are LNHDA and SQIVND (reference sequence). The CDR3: CASSATDFQETQYF. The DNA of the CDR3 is TGTGCCAGTAGTGCAACAGATTTTCAAGAGACCCAGTACTTC.